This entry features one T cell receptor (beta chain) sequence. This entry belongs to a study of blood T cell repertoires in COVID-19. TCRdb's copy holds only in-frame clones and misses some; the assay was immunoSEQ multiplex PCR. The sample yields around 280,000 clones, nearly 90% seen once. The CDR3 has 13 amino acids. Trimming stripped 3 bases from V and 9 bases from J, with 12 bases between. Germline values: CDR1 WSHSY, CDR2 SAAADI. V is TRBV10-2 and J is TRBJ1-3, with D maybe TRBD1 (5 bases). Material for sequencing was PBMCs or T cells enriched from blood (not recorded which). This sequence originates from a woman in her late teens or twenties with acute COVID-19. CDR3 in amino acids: CASSEVDSSTIYF. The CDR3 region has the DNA TGCGCCAGCAGTGAAGTTGACAGTTCCACCATATATTTT.